This T cell receptor (beta chain) was identified during a study of cytomegalovirus exposure and HLA in healthy donors. Germline values: CDR1 LGHNA, CDR2 YSLEER. CDR3 length: 15 amino acids. V lost 3 bases and J lost 2; bases outside the gene matches: 4. Repertoires were generated with immunoSEQ multiplex PCR, while TCRdb's copy carries only in-frame clones and drops some. This table holds 90,000 to 150,000 clones, more than 75% found once. With regard to this clone: Its antigen remains unidentified.

Study-wide points: Despite most TCR sequences being rare, some public TCRs occurred in many donors.

These donors were members of the roughly 120-subject validation cohort, a group separate from the roughly 670-subject first cohort. This TCR came from a woman aged 18-35 years in good health and CMV-seropositive. The rearrangement joins TRBV4-3 to TRBJ1-1, with 9 nucleotides matching TRBD1. The sample comprised PBMCs. CDR3 in amino acids: CASSQEGQGNTEAFF. As DNA, the CDR3 is TGCGCCAGCAGCCAGGAGGGACAGGGAAACACTGAAGCTTTCTTT.